A selection of T cell receptor beta chains follows, all from one sample in a study of T cells in Graves' hyperthyroidism and ophthalmopathy. TCRdb processed the multiplex PCR reads anew with MiXCR; each CDR3 protein has one entry. The sample yields 550,000 to 600,000 distinct CDR3 sequences, 16% seen once. Sequenced sample: blood. These receptors were taken from a woman aged 18-29 years with Graves' hyperthyroidism. Both conserved end residues are part of each CDR3. D genes are given only for firm matches. Only some rows state a clone size, as once, few, many or a class for expanded clones.

J gene,D gene,clone size,V gene,CDR3 DNA,CDR3 protein
TRBJ2-2,.,many,TRBV7-9,TGTGCCAGCAGCTTAGTAAGGGGCGTGAACACCGGGGAGCTGTTTTTT,CASSLVRGVNTGELFF
TRBJ2-1,.,few,TRBV20-1,TGCAGTGCTAGCCGCCAGGGTCGGTGGGATGAGCAGTTCTTC,CSASRQGRWDEQFF
TRBJ2-3,.,.,TRBV2,TGTGCCAGCAGAGCAGGATCCTCCACAGATACGCAGTATTTT,CASRAGSSTDTQYF
TRBJ2-5,TRBD1,many,TRBV28,TGTGCCAGCAGTCCCGACAGGGGCGACCAAGAGACCCAGTACTTC,CASSPDRGDQETQYF
TRBJ2-4,TRBD2,.,TRBV7-9,TGTGCCAGCAGTCCCAAAATAGCGGGTCAGGGTCAGTACTTC,CASSPKIAGQGQYF
TRBJ1-2,.,.,TRBV13,TGTGCCAGCAGCTTAGACTTAAACTATGGCTACACCTTC,CASSLDLNYGYTF
TRBJ1-2,TRBD1,.,TRBV20-1,TGCAGTGCTAGCAAGGGACAGGGCGGTGGCTACACCTTC,CSASKGQGGGYTF
TRBJ2-7,TRBD1,few,TRBV28,TGTGCCACCAGGTCCGGGACAGGGCAGAAGCAGTACTTC,CATRSGTGQKQYF
TRBJ2-3,.,.,TRBV20-1,TGCAGTGCTAGAGATCGCGGCTCCCGGGGAACGCAGTATTTT,CSARDRGSRGTQYF
TRBJ1-6,TRBD1,few,TRBV6-2/TRBV6-3,TGTGCCAGCAGTTACTCTGAGGACAGGGGTATCCATAATTCACCCCTCCACTTT,CASSYSEDRGIHNSPLHF
TRBJ2-7,TRBD2,.,TRBV20-1,TGCAGTGCTAGAGTGTTGGGACTAGCGGGAGAAGGCTCCTACGAGCAGTACTTC,CSARVLGLAGEGSYEQYF
TRBJ1-2,.,many,TRBV7-8,TGTGCCAGCAGCTTAGCGCGCGGGGTGGAATATGGCTACACCTTC,CASSLARGVEYGYTF
TRBJ2-1,TRBD2,many,TRBV10-3,TGTGCCATCAGTGACCCCGGCGGGGGGGCACGCGAGCAGTTCTTC,CAISDPGGGAREQFF
TRBJ2-3,TRBD1,.,TRBV15,TGTGCCACCAGCAGAGACCCCGGACAGGGCACAGATACGCAGTATTTT,CATSRDPGQGTDTQYF
TRBJ2-7,.,few,TRBV7-2,TGTGCCAGCAGCCCCGTCGGTTCCAACGAGCAGTACTTC,CASSPVGSNEQYF
TRBJ2-3,TRBD2,.,TRBV10-3,TGTGCCATCAGTGAGGGACTAGCGGGAGATACGCAGTATTTT,CAISEGLAGDTQYF
TRBJ2-1,TRBD2,few,TRBV12-3/TRBV12-4,TGTGCCAGCAGTTTTCTCTCGAAGTCTAGCGGGAGGTCCTACAATGAGCAGTTCTTC,CASSFLSKSSGRSYNEQFF
TRBJ2-5,.,few,TRBV12-5,TGTGCTAGTGGTTTGGTTGGGTCTAGCGTTCGTCCCGTACAAGAGACCCAGTACTTC,CASGLVGSSVRPVQETQYF